This T cell receptor (beta chain) was identified in a study of T cells in Graves' hyperthyroidism and ophthalmopathy. This clonotype was recorded many times. PBMCs were collected from a roughly 9.7 ml volume of fresh peripheral blood. The germline V gene has CDR1 LNHNV and CDR2 YYDKDF (reference sequence). This CDR3 is built from 15 residues. V was pared by 2 bases and J by 2 bases, with 11 bases between. Regions amplified from RNA transcripts were the TCR beta CDR3 regions. HTBI primers were the set used in a first-round RT-PCR of the TCR CDR3. TCRdb called the multiplex PCR reads again in MiXCR, with one record for every CDR3 protein. The sample lists over 45,000 distinct CDR3 sequences; approximately 52% were seen once.

This TCR was recovered from a woman between 45 and 60 years old with Graves' ophthalmopathy. The chain couples TRBV15 to TRBJ2-3; D gene uncertain. What was sequenced was blood. CDR3 sequence (DNA): TGTGCCACCAGCAGACCCGTTGAGGCCACAGATACGCAGTATTTT. It specifies CATSRPVEATDTQYF.